This passage covers 3 T cell receptor beta chains from one sample sequenced in a study of T cell repertoires in cytomegalovirus infection. From the reads, TCRdb called clonotypes with MiXCR, one entry per CDR3 protein. This sample has about 340,000 distinct CDR3 sequences, with about 29% found just once. What these receptors recognize is not known. The sample consisted of cultured PBMCs, taken from culture after CMV antigen stimulation. The receptors were gathered from a human donor in good health (CMV status not recorded). Some clones in this sample may be carry-over from other donors' samples.

This clonotype was found many times. One end of the junction varies from germline; a read error may be responsible. The chain carries TRBV7-2 and TRBJ2-5; the D is unclear. The CDR3 length is 13 residues. The germline CDR1 and CDR2 sequences are SGHTA and FQGNSA. The CDR3 loop is CASSLGLQGTQYF. The CDR3 bases are TGTGCCAGCAGCTTAGGGCTGCAAGGGACCCAGTACTTC.

This clonotype was seen only a few times. The genes are TRBV7-9 and TRBJ2-1; 7 bases line up with TRBD2. The CDR3 covers 14 residues. Germline CDR1 and CDR2: SEHNR and FQNEAQ (reference sequence). V lost 2 bases, J lost 6 bases, and 4 bases stayed unmatched. In DNA form, the CDR3 reads TGTGCCAGCAGCTTATCGACTAGCATCAATGAGCAGTTCTTC. This codes for CASSLSTSINEQFF.

V gene TRBV2 combines with J gene TRBJ1-1; D is unresolved. V was pared by 7 bases and J by 6 bases, with 9 bases between. The CDR3 contains 11 residues. The V gene's germline CDR1 is SNHLY and CDR2 FYNNEI. In nucleotides, the CDR3 is TGTGCCAGCACTAGACGGCCTGAAGCTTTCTTT. Residues: CASTRRPEAFF.